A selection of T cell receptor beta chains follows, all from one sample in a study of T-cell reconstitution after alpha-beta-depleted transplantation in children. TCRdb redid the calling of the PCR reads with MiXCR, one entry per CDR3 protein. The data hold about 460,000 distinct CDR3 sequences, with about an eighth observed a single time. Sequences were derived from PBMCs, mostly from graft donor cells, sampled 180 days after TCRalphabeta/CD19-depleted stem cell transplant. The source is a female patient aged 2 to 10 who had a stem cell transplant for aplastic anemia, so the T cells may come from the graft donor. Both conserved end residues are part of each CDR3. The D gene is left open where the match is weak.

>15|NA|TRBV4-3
CASSQEVRPNQPQHF
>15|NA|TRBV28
CASSLPGPPSNEQYF
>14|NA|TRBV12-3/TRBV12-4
CASSPGDWGYEQYF
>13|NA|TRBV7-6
CASSLVSGNEQYF
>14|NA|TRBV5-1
CASSLDRSTAEAFF
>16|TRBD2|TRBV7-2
CASTLTRTRYTDTQYF
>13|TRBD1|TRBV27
CASSLLGGGGYTF
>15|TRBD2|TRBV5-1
CASSGSGVSSYEQYF
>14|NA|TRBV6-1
CASRTGGLGYGYTF
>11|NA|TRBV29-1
CSVGADRQAFF
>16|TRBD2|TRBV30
CAWSVLRAGGTDTQYF
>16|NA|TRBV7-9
CASSLHSRSSYNEQFF
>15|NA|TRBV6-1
CASGPPGGFYNEQFF
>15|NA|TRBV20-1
CSARASGTYNSPLHF
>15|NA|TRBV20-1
CSARDLRGLGNEQFF
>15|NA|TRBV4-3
CASSQDWSLLYGYTF
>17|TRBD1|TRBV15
CATSRDWQGVRTGELFF
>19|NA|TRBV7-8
CASSLDPGRRLSNTGELFF
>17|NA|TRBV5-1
CASSLGPSTDSNQPQHF
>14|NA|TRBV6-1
CASHVGNWDNEQFF
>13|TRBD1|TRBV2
CASSPDRESGYTF
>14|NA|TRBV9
CASSVSGTYDEQFF
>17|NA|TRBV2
CASSEGGMAGEAYGYTF
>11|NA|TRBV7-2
CASSLVFEQYF
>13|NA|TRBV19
CASTRRGNTEAFF
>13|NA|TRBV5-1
CASRTRGQETQYF
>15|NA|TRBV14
CASSHSGRSYNEQFF
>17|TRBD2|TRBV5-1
CASSLGLADIRWGEQFF
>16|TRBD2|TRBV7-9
CASSLALGLGSNEQFF
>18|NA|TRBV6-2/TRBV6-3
CASSYAIRVGANTGELFF
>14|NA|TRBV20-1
CSARVPRSKNIQYF
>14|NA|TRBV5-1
CASNPGPSYNEQFF
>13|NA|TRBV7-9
CASSPRTGGEAFF
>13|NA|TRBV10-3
CAISEKVRETQYF
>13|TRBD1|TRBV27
CASSRQGDSPLHF
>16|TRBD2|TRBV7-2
CASRQKRTSEAETQYF
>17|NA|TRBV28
CASSLHRRGLSGNTIYF
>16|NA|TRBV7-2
CASSLIRADGNQPQHF
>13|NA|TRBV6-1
CASSAGGSYEQYF
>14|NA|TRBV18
CASSRDTSYNEQFF
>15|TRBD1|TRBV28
CASSATGGVHTEAFF
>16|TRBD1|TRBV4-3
CASSRQHRGETYGYTF
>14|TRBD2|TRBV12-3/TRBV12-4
CASSSGGNYNEQFF
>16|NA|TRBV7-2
CASSLGMGIGYYEQYF
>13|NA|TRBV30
CAWSQLFSYEQYF
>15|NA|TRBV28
CASSFVRDMNTEAFF
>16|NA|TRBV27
CASSFSRGRTYNEQFF
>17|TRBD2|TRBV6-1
CASSDGLAGPWDNEQFF
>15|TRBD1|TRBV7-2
CASSLVTGGHQPQHF
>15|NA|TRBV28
CASSLRGSTNEKLFF
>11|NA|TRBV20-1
CSARDPVRQFF
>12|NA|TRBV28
CASSHRPEKLFF
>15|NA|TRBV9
CASSVEGYGSYEQYF
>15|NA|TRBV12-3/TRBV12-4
CASSLSTLAKNIQYF